These 7 T cell receptor beta chains share one sample of origin, sequenced in a study of blood T cell repertoires in COVID-19. TCRdb's table, derived via immunoSEQ multiplex PCR, lists solely in-frame clones and lacks some. The sample carries 200,000 to 250,000 clones, roughly four fifths recorded once. Specimen: peripheral blood. These receptors were taken from a woman in her thirties who had recovered from COVID-19.

By share, this clone counts as medium-sized (0.01 to 0.1%). V and J are TRBV24-1 and TRBJ1-2; 8 positions match TRBD1. CDR1 is KGHDR, CDR2 SFDVKD, per germline. This CDR3 is 14 amino acids long. J lost 6 bases, V lost 4 bases, and 6 bases had no gene match. The CDR3 region is CATSDLGQVDGYTF. The CDR3, as DNA: TGTGCCACCAGTGACCTGGGACAGGTAGATGGCTACACCTTC.

The chain links TRBV6-5 to TRBJ2-5, with 10 nucleotides matching TRBD1. The CDR3 has 15 residues. CDR1 and CDR2 from the germline V gene are MNHEY and SVGAGI. V trimming: 7 bases; J trimming: 2 bases; junction bases outside the gene matches: 7. Here the CDR3 DNA reads TGTGCCAGCAACCCCTTGGGACAGGGGCAAGAGACCCAGTACTTC. It yields the protein CASNPLGQGQETQYF.

This clone occurred a few times. This chain links TRBV10-1 with TRBJ2-4; 9 bases line up with TRBD1. Germline V gene data show CDR1 as WNHNN and CDR2 as SYGVQD (reference sequence). CDR3 size: 13 residues. The trim removed 5 bases at V and 7 bases at J, leaving 3 bases unmatched. CDR3 region: CASSQGQGNIQYF. DNA of the CDR3: TGCGCCAGCAGTCAAGGACAGGGGAACATTCAGTACTTC.

The chain uses TRBV7-3 and TRBJ1-6, with TRBD1 matching over 7 bases. V shed 5 bases, J shed 7 bases, and the junction held 8 bases outside the gene matches. This CDR3 has 15 amino acids. Per the germline V gene, CDR1 is SGHTA and CDR2 is FQGTGA. The CDR3 nucleotides are TGTGCCAGCAGCGCGACAGGGTTGGGGAATTCACCCCTCCACTTT. Residues: CASSATGLGNSPLHF.

The chain carries TRBV18 and TRBJ2-3; 8 nucleotides align to TRBD2. CDR3 length: 12 amino acids. CDR1 and CDR2 (germline): KGHSH, LQKENI. After removal of 1 base from V and 10 bases from J, the junction contained 1 base not matched to a gene. The CDR3 nucleotides read TGTGCCAGCTCACCACTGGGACTAGCGCAGTATTTT. Encoded protein: CASSPLGLAQYF.

V is TRBV28 and J is TRBJ1-6; no reliable D call. The CDR3 sequence is 13 residues long. V was pared by 6 bases and J by 7 bases, with 10 bases between. CDR1 MDHEN and CDR2 SYDVKM come from the germline V gene. In DNA form, the CDR3 reads TGTGCCAGCAGCTCCCAGGCGAATTCACCCCTCCACTTT. The encoded protein is CASSSQANSPLHF.

This chain links TRBV19 with TRBJ1-5; 8 positions agree with TRBD1. This CDR3 is built from 13 residues. Per the germline V gene, CDR1 is LNHDA and CDR2 is SQIVND (reference sequence). V trimming: 10 bases; J trimming: 4 bases; junction bases outside the gene matches: 6. The CDR3 loop reads CATETGVNQPQHF. CDR3 in DNA: TGTGCCACGGAGACAGGGGTTAATCAGCCCCAGCATTTT. Supplemented by reference TRBV19 and TRBJ1-5, the full variable domain reads DGGITQSPKYLFRKEGQNVTLSCEQNLNHDAMYWYRQDPGQGLRLIYYSQIVNDFQKGDIAEGYSVSREKKESFPLTVTSAQKNPTAFYLCATETGVNQPQHFGDGTRLSIL.